This T cell receptor (beta chain) was identified during a study of shared clonotypes between healthy human individuals. Naive CD8 cells, CD45RO-negative and positively selected for CCR7, excluded terminally differentiated effector memory CD45RA+ cells. Profiling relied on immunoSEQ multiplex PCR, and the TCRdb table lists in-frame clones only, not all of them. The sample lists about 2.1 million clones, roughly 95% occurring once. The CDR3 spans 13 residues. Trimming removed 1 base from V and 6 bases from J, with 9 bases in between. Germline loops: CDR1 SGHRS, CDR2 YFSETQ. The sequence was obtained from a young man in good health. Some clones in this sample may be carry-over from other donors' samples. The sample consisted of naive CD8+ T cells from PBMCs. The V gene is TRBV5-1, the J gene TRBJ2-3; no definite D call. CDR3 in DNA: TGCGCCAGCAGCTTGTCGGTCGGGGATACGCAGTATTTT. Its protein product is CASSLSVGDTQYF.